A selection of T cell receptor beta chains follows, all from one sample in a study of CD8+CD57+ T cells in acquired aplastic anemia. TCRdb called the reads again in MiXCR, with one record for every CDR3 protein. The repertoire holds 150,000 or so distinct CDR3 sequences, with around 48% as singletons. The material sequenced was sorted CD4+, CD8+, or CD8+CD57+ T cells (not recorded which) from PBMCs. These receptors all come from a human donor with aplastic anemia. The CDR3 runs from the conserved cysteine through the conserved F or W. A D gene is named only where the DNA matches it firmly. Expanded clones are given a class, and other clones once, few, many or no size at all.

v_call	d_call	j_call	clone_size	cdr3_nt	cdr3_aa
TRBV5-5	.	TRBJ2-3	many	TGTGCCAGCAGCTTGGATTCTAGCGTCGCAGATACGCAGTATTTT	CASSLDSSVADTQYF
TRBV12-3/TRBV12-4	.	TRBJ2-7	.	TGTGCCAGCAGTTTATTTATAGGGACGGACTACGAGCAGTACTTC	CASSLFIGTDYEQYF
TRBV27	.	TRBJ1-6	once	TGTGCCAGCAGTAGCCGTCAGGGTGGAGTTGTTTCACCCCTCCACTTT	CASSSRQGGVVSPLHF
TRBV24-1	.	TRBJ2-3	many	TGTGCCACCAGTGATTTGGTCACAGATACGCAGTATTTT	CATSDLVTDTQYF
TRBV7-9	.	TRBJ1-2	.	TGTGCCAGCAGCCTAGGGGGCTACACCTTC	CASSLGGYTF
TRBV7-9	.	TRBJ1-3	.	TGTGCCAGCAGCTTAGGCTGGTGG	CASSLGWW
TRBV19	TRBD1	TRBJ2-5	.	TGTGCCACTCAGGACAGGGGGATTGGAGAGACCCAGTACTTC	CATQDRGIGETQYF
TRBV29-1	TRBD2	TRBJ2-1	.	TGCAGCGTTGAACTAGCGGGAGGGGGGGATGAGCAGTTCTTC	CSVELAGGGDEQFF
TRBV12-3/TRBV12-4	.	TRBJ1-2	.	TGTGCCAGCAGTCTTCAACAGGGTTCGTCCGGCTACACCTTC	CASSLQQGSSGYTF
TRBV4-1	.	TRBJ2-7	many	TGCGCCAGCAGCCAAGGTGCGACAGGTAGTGTCTACGAGCAGTACTTC	CASSQGATGSVYEQYF
TRBV5-6	.	TRBJ1-1	many	TGTGCCAGCAGAAGTCAAGGGGTCAAAGAAGCTTTCTTT	CASRSQGVKEAFF